A single sample gave rise to the 10 T cell receptor beta chains below, sequenced in a study of regulatory T cells in long-lasting Graves disease. Sample time point: newly diagnosed GD, antithyroid drugs for less than 3 months. Researchers made the TCR library from RNA that was extracted from PBMCs. According to the study, TCR beta libraries were built with iRepertoire HTBI primers and CDR3-region Arm-PCR. TCRdb reprocessed the multiplex PCR reads with MiXCR, giving one entry per CDR3 protein. The table has roughly 400,000 distinct CDR3 sequences, over 14% seen once. This same sample was also taken into another study, of T cells in Graves' hyperthyroidism and ophthalmopathy.

The material sequenced was peripheral blood mononuclear cells (PBMCs), taken at new diagnosis, from a patient treated with antithyroid drugs. The receptors were gathered from a middle-aged woman with Graves disease.

This clonotype was counted many times. The chain is built from TRBV6-2 or TRBV6-3 and TRBJ2-1, with 7 bases lining up with TRBD2. Germline V lookup: CDR1 MNHEY, CDR2 SVGEGT. V was clipped by 5 bases and J by 7 bases; unmatched bases: 11. This CDR3 spans 15 amino acids. CDR3 in amino acids: CASSEYALAANEQFF. CDR3 DNA: TGTGCCAGCAGTGAATATGCCCTAGCGGCGAATGAGCAGTTCTTC.

This chain links TRBV27 with TRBJ1-3; 7 bases align to TRBD1. V was pared by 5 bases and J by 0 bases, with 19 bases of the junction left unmatched. CDR1 is MNHEY and CDR2 is SMNVEV in the germline V gene (reference sequence). This CDR3 is built from 20 residues. CDR3 region: CASSPAPLTGDALSGNTIYF. The CDR3 bases are TGTGCCAGCAGTCCTGCCCCTCTAACAGGGGACGCTCTCTCTGGAAACACCATATATTTT.

This clonotype was seen ten or more times. This chain links TRBV9 with TRBJ2-7; 9 bases line up with TRBD1. Germline V lookup: CDR1 SGDLS, CDR2 YYNGEE. The J segment lost 0 bases and the V segment lost 3 bases, leaving 1 base of the junction unmatched. There are 14 residues in the CDR3. The DNA of the CDR3 is TGTGCCAGCAGCGCGACAGGGGGCTCCTACGAGCAGTACTTC. This sequence encodes CASSATGGSYEQYF.

This clonotype was found many times. This chain links TRBV6-1 with TRBJ2-7; TRBD1 matches at 7 bases. V lost 6 bases to trimming and J lost 2 bases; unmatched junction nucleotides: 7. Germline loops: CDR1 MNHNS, CDR2 SASEGT. The CDR3 sequence is 14 residues long. The CDR3 DNA follows: TGTGCCAGCAGACGGACAGGAACCACCTACGAGCAGTACTTC. This gives the protein CASRRTGTTYEQYF.

This clonotype came up many times. The chain links TRBV10-3 to TRBJ2-3, with a tentative D call TRBD2 (6 bases). CDR3 length: 16 amino acids. Trimming stripped 9 bases from V and 2 bases from J, with 21 bases between. Germline V gene sequence: CDR1 ENHRY, CDR2 SYGVKD. As DNA, the CDR3 is TGTGCCATTGCGGCGGGGATCGGGGACCACACAGATACGCAGTATTTT. It is translated as CAIAAGIGDHTDTQYF.

A few counts support this clonotype. The chain is built from TRBV7-3 and TRBJ2-1; TRBD1 might be the D (5 bases). There are 14 residues in the CDR3. V lost 2 bases and J 6 bases, leaving 11 bases between the germline ends. Germline assignment: CDR1 SGHTA and CDR2 FQGTGA. Here the CDR3 reads CASSLLGLTNEQFF. In DNA, the CDR3 is TGTGCCAGCAGCTTACTGGGGCTAACCAATGAGCAGTTCTTC. Full variable domain (missing parts from reference TRBV7-3 and TRBJ2-1): GAGVSQTPSNKVTEKGKYVELRCDPISGHTALYWYRQSLGQGPEFLIYFQGTGAADDSGLPNDRFFAVRPEGSVSTLKIQRTERGDSAVYLCASSLLGLTNEQFFGPGTRLTVL.

Only a few counts were recorded for this clonotype. A read error may produce the germline difference seen at one junction end. The chain recombines TRBV5-6 with TRBJ2-7, with 10 bases matching TRBD1. CDR3 length: 13 amino acids. The germline gives CDR1 SGHDT, CDR2 YYEEEE. CDR3 nucleotide sequence: TGTGCCAGCAGCCCCGCCGGGACAGGGGAGCCGTACTTC. This codes for CASSPAGTGEPYF.

Only one count was recorded for this clonotype. The chain carries TRBV7-8 and TRBJ1-5, with D tentatively TRBD1 (6 bases). The V gene lost 4 bases and the J gene lost 5 bases, with 18 bases spanning the gap. Germline assignment: CDR1 SGHVS and CDR2 FQNEAQ. The CDR3 loop spans 16 amino acids. Here the CDR3 DNA reads TGTGCCAGCAGCTCCCAGGGGCAGGGGCCTCATCAGCCCCAGCATTTT. This encodes CASSSQGQGPHQPQHF. Based on the CDR3 plus reference TRBV7-8 and TRBJ1-5, the full variable domain is GAGVSQSPRYKVAKRGQDVALRCDPISGHVSLFWYQQALGQGPEFLTYFQNEAQLDKSGLPSDRFFAERPEGSVSTLKIQRTQQEDSAVYLCASSSQGQGPHQPQHFGDGTRLSIL.

The chain recombines TRBV5-1 with TRBJ2-7, with a tentative D call TRBD2 (5 bases). Germline assignment: CDR1 SGHRS and CDR2 YFSETQ. Trimming stripped 2 bases from V and 2 bases from J, with 17 bases between. The CDR3 is 16 amino acids. The CDR3 reads CASSFGGPIPTYEQYF. The CDR3 nucleotides read TGCGCCAGCAGCTTCGGCGGGCCAATTCCCACCTACGAGCAGTACTTC.

This clonotype was observed at least ten times. The gene calls are TRBV19 and TRBJ2-5, with 8 bases lining up with TRBD2. From germline, CDR1 is LNHDA and CDR2 SQIVND (reference sequence). V was clipped by 6 bases and J by 5 bases; unmatched bases: 8. This CDR3 spans 14 amino acids. The CDR3 is CASSVAGLGETQYF. In DNA, the CDR3 is TGTGCCAGTAGCGTAGCGGGACTAGGGGAGACCCAGTACTTC.